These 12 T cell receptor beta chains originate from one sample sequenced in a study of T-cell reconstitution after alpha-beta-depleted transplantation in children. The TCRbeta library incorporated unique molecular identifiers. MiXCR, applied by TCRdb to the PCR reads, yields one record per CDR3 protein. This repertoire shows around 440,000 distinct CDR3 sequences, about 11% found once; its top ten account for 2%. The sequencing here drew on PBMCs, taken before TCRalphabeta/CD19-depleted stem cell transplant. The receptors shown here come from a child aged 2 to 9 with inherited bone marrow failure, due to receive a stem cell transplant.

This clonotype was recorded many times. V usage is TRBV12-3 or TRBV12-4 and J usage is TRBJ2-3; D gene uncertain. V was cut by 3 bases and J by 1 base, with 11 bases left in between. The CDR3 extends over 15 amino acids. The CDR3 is CASSFRADRTDTQYF. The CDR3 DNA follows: TGTGCCAGCAGTTTTAGGGCAGACCGCACAGATACGCAGTATTTT.

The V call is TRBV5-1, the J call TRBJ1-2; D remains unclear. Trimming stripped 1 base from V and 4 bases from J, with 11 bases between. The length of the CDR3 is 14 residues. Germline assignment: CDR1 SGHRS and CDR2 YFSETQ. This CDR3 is CASSLMGNGYGYTF. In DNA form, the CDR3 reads TGCGCCAGCAGCTTGATGGGGAACGGCTATGGCTACACCTTC. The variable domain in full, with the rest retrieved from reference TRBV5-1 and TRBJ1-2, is KAGVTQTPRYLIKTRGQQVTLSCSPISGHRSVSWYQQTPGQGLQFLFEYFSETQRNKGNFPGRFSGRQFSNSRSEMNVSTLELGDSALYLCASSLMGNGYGYTFGSGTRLTVV.

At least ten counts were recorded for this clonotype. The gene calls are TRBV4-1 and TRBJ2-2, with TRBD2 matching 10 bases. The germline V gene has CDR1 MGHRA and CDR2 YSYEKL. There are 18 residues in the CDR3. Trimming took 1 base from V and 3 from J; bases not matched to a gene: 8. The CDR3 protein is CASSQVKRLAGHTGELFF. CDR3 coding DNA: TGCGCCAGCAGCCAAGTTAAAAGACTAGCGGGCCACACCGGGGAGCTGTTTTTT.

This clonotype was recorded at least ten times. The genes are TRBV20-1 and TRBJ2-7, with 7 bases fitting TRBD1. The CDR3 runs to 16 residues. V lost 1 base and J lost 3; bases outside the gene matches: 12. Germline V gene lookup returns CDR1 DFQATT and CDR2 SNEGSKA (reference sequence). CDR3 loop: CSARGRLGTDHYEQYF. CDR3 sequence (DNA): TGCAGTGCTAGAGGACGCTTGGGGACAGACCACTACGAGCAGTACTTC.

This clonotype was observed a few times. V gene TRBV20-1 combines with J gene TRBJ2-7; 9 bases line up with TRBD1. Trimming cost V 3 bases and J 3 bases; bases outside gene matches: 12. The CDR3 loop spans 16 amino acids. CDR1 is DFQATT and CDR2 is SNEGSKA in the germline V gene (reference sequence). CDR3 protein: CSASGRDRGAFYEQYF. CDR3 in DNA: TGCAGTGCTAGTGGCCGTGACAGGGGGGCTTTCTACGAGCAGTACTTC.

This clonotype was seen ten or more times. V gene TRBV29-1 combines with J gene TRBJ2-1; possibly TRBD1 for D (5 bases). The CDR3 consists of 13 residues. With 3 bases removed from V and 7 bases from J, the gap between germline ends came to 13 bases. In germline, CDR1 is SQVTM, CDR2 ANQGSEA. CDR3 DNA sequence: TGCAGCGTTGACCCTCAGGGTGGGAATGAGCAGTTCTTC. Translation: CSVDPQGGNEQFF.

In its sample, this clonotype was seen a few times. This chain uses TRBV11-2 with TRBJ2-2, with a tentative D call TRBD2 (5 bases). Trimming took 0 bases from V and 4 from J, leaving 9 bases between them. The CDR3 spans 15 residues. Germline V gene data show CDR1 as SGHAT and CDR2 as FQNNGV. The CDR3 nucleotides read TGTGCCAGCAGCTTAGATCTTAGCGCCACCGGGGAGCTGTTTTTT. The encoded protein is CASSLDLSATGELFF. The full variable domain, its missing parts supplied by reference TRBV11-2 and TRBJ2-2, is EAGVAQSPRYKIIEKRQSVAFWCNPISGHATLYWYQQILGQGPKLLIQFQNNGVVDDSQLPKDRFSAERLKGVDSTLKIQPAKLEDSAVYLCASSLDLSATGELFFGEGSRLTVL.

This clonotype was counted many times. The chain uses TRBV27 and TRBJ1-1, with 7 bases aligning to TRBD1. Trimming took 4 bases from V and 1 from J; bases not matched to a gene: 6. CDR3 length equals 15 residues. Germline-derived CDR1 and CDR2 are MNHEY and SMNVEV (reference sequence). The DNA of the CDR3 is TGTGCCAGCAGTTCTCGACAGGGAGGGAACACTGAAGCTTTCTTT. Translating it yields CASSSRQGGNTEAFF.

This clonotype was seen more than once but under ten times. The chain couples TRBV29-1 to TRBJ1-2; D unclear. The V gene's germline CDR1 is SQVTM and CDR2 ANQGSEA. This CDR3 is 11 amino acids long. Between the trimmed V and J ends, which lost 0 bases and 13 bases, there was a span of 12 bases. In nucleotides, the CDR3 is TGCAGCGTTGAAGATGTAGAGCCACCCACCTTC. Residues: CSVEDVEPPTF.

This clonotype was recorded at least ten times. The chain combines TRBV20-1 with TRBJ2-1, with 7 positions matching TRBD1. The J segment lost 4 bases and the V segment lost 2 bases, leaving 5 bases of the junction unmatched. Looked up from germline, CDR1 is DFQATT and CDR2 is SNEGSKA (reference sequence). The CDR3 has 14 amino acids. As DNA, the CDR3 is TGCAGTGCTAGATGGGCACAGGGGTACAATGAGCAGTTCTTC. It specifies CSARWAQGYNEQFF.

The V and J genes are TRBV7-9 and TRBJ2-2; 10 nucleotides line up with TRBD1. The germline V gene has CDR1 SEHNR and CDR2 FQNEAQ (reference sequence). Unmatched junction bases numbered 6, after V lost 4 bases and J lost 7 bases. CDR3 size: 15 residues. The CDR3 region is CASSWTGGTSGELFF. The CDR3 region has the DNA TGTGCCAGCAGCTGGACAGGGGGGACAAGCGGGGAGCTGTTTTTT.

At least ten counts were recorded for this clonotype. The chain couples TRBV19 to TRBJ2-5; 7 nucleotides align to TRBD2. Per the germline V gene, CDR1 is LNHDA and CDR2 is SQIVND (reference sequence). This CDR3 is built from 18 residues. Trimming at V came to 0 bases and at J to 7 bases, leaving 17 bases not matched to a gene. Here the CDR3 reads CASSIDAIGSGRFGTQYF. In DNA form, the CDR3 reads TGTGCCAGTAGTATAGATGCCATAGGGTCCGGGAGGTTCGGGACCCAGTACTTC. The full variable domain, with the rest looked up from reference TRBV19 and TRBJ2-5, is DGGITQSPKYLFRKEGQNVTLSCEQNLNHDAMYWYRQDPGQGLRLIYYSQIVNDFQKGDIAEGYSVSREKKESFPLTVTSAQKNPTAFYLCASSIDAIGSGRFGTQYFGPGTRLLVL.